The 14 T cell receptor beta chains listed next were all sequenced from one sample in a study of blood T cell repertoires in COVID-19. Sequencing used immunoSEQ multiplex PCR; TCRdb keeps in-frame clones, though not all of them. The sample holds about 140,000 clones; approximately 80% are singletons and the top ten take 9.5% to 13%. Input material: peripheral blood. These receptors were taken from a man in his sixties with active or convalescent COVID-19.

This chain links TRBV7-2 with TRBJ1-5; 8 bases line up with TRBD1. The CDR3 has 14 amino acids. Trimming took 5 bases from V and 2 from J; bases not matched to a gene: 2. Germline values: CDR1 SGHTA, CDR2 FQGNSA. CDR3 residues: CASSQTGGNQPQHF. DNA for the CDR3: TGTGCCAGCAGCCAGACAGGGGGCAATCAGCCCCAGCATTTT.

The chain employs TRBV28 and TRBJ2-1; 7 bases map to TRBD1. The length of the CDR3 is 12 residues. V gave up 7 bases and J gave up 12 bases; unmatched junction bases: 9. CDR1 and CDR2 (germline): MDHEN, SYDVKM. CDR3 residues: CASTLRQGGQFF. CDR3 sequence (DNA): TGTGCCAGCACCCTACGACAGGGTGGGCAGTTCTTC.

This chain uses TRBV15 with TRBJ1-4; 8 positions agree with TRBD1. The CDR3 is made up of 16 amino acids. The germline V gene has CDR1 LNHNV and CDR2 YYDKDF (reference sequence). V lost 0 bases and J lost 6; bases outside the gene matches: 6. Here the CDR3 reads CATSRDRSTGDEKLFF. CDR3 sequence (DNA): TGTGCCACCAGCAGAGATCGCTCGACAGGGGATGAAAAACTGTTTTTT.

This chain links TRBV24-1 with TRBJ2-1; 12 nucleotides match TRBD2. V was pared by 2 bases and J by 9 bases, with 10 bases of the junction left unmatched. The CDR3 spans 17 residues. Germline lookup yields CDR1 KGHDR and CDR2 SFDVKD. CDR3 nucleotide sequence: TGTGCCACCAGTGATTGGACTAGCGGGGAGGATTATGGTGAGCAGTTCTTC. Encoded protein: CATSDWTSGEDYGEQFF.

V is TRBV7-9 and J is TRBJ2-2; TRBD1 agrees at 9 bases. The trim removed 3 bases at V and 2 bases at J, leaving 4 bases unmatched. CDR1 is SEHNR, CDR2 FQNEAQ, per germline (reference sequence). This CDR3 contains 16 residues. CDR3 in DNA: TGTGCCAGCAGCTTCCACAGGGGGCTAAACACCGGGGAGCTGTTTTTT. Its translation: CASSFHRGLNTGELFF. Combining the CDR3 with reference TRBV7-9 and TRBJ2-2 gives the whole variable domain DTGVSQNPRHKITKRGQNVTFRCDPISEHNRLYWYRQTLGQGPEFLTYFQNEAQLEKSRLLSDRFSAERPKGSFSTLEIQRTEQGDSAMYLCASSFHRGLNTGELFFGEGSRLTVL.

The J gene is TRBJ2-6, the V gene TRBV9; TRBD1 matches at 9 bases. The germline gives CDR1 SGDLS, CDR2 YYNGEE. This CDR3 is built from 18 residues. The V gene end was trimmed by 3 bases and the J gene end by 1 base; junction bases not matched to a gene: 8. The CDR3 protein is CASSARTGAGSGANVLTF. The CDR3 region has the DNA TGTGCCAGCAGCGCGAGGACAGGGGCAGGATCTGGGGCCAACGTCCTGACTTTC.

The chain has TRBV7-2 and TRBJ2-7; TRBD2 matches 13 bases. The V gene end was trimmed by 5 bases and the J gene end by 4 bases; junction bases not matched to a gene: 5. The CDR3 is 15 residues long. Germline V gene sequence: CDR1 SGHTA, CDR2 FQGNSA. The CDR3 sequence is CASSPRTSGGYEQYF. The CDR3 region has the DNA TGTGCCAGCAGCCCCCGGACTAGCGGGGGTTACGAGCAGTACTTC.

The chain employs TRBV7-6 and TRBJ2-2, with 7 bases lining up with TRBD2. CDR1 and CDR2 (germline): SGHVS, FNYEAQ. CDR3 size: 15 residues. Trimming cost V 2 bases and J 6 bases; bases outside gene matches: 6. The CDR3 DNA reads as TGTGCCAGCAGCTTAAGGACCAGCGGGGCCGGGGAGCTGTTTTTT. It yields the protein CASSLRTSGAGELFF.

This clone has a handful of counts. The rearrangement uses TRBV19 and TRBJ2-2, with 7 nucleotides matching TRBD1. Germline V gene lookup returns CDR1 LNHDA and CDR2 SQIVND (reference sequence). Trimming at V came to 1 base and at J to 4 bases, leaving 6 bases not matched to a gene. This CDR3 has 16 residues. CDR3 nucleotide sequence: TGTGCCAGTAGTATAGGACAGGGAATTCCCACCGGGGAGCTGTTTTTT. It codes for CASSIGQGIPTGELFF.

CDR3 in DNA: TGTGCCACCAGCAGAACAGGGTCGTGGGAGCAGTACGTC. Its protein product is CATSRTGSWEQYV. The rearrangement links TRBV15 to TRBJ2-7; the D gene is possibly TRBD1 (6 bases). V dropped 2 bases and J dropped 7 bases, with 12 bases sitting between them. Germline CDR1 is LNHNV and CDR2 is YYDKDF (reference sequence). The CDR3 contains 13 residues.

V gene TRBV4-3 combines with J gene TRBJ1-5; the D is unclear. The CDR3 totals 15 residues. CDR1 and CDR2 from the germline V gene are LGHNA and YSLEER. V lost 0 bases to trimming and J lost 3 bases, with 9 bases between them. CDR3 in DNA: TGCGCCAGCAGCCAAGACGGCAGCGTCAATCAGCCCCAGCATTTT. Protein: CASSQDGSVNQPQHF.

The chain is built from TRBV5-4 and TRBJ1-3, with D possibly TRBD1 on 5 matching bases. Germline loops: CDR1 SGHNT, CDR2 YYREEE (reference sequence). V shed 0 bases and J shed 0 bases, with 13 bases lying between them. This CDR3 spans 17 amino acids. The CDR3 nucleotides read TGTGCCAGCAGCTTGGGGGGACTTCTGAGCTCTGGAAACACCATATATTTT. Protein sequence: CASSLGGLLSSGNTIYF.

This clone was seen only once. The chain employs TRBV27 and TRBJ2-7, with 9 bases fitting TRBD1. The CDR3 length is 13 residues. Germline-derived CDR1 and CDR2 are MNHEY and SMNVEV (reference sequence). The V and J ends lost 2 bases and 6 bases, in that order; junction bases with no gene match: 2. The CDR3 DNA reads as TGTGCCAGCAGTTTAGTGACAGGGGGCGAGCAGTACGTC. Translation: CASSLVTGGEQYV.

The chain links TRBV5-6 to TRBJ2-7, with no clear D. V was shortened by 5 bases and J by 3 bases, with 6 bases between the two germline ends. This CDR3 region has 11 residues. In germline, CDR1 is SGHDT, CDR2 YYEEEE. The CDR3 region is CASSSYYEQYF. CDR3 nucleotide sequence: TGTGCCAGCAGTTCTTACTACGAGCAGTACTTC.